This TCR beta chain was captured in a study of blood T cell repertoires in COVID-19. As for the study in general: Collection of acute and convalescent COVID-19 samples took place in the United States, Italy and Spain. From T cells, B-cell-depleted T cells, or PBMCs came the material, which was cDNA or gDNA.

The assay was immunoSEQ multiplex PCR, and TCRdb's table has in-frame clones only and misses some. Seen here are hundreds of thousands of clones, roughly nine tenths observed once, and the top ten hold roughly 0.9%. Germline V gene data show CDR1 as LGHNA and CDR2 as YNFKEQ. V was clipped by 0 bases and J by 3 bases; unmatched bases: 4. The CDR3 covers 15 residues. The sequence was obtained from a man younger than 35 with COVID-19, enrolled during active disease. Sequenced material: peripheral blood. This rearrangement joins TRBV4-2 to TRBJ2-7; 8 bases agree with TRBD2. CDR3 amino acids: CASSQEASGFYEQYF. Written as DNA, the CDR3 is TGTGCCAGCAGCCAAGAGGCTAGCGGGTTCTACGAGCAGTACTTC.